These T cell receptor beta chains were read from a single sample in a study of STAT5B mutations in CD4+ large granular lymphocyte leukemia. Profiled with immunoSEQ multiplex PCR; TCRdb holds only in-frame clones, not every one. This table holds around 30,000 clones, roughly 74% found once. The sample was CD4+ T cells from blood buffy coats. Source of these receptors: a human donor in good health. The CDR3 runs from the conserved cysteine through the conserved F or W. The order of the fields is CDR3 length, J gene, clone size, V gene, D gene, CDR3 DNA, CDR3 protein. D genes are given only for firm matches. Expanded clones are given a class, and other clones once, few, many or no size at all.

cdr3_length: 13
j_call: TRBJ1-2
clone_size: .
v_call: TRBV28
d_call: .
cdr3_nt: TGTGCCAGCAGTCAAGGGCCATACTATGGCTACACCTTC
cdr3_aa: CASSQGPYYGYTF

cdr3_length: 14
j_call: TRBJ1-4
clone_size: .
v_call: TRBV28
d_call: .
cdr3_nt: TGTGCCAGCATCGCAACGGGGGGGCAAGGAAAACTGTTTTTT
cdr3_aa: CASIATGGQGKLFF

cdr3_length: 16
j_call: TRBJ2-6
clone_size: .
v_call: TRBV7-6
d_call: .
cdr3_nt: TGTGCCAGCAGCCAGGGACAACTAACTGGGGCCAACGTCCTGACTTTC
cdr3_aa: CASSQGQLTGANVLTF

cdr3_length: 13
j_call: TRBJ2-2
clone_size: .
v_call: TRBV7-8
d_call: .
cdr3_nt: TGTGCCAGCAGCCAAACAGTGGGCGGGGAGCTGTTTTTT
cdr3_aa: CASSQTVGGELFF

cdr3_length: 15
j_call: TRBJ2-1
clone_size: few
v_call: TRBV29-1
d_call: .
cdr3_nt: TGCAGCGTTCCACCGGGACCCAGCTCCTACAATGAGCAGTTCTTC
cdr3_aa: CSVPPGPSSYNEQFF

cdr3_length: 15
j_call: TRBJ1-3
clone_size: few
v_call: TRBV5-1
d_call: .
cdr3_nt: TGCGCCAGCAGCTTGGAAGGGGGAAGTGGAAACACCATATATTTT
cdr3_aa: CASSLEGGSGNTIYF

cdr3_length: 15
j_call: TRBJ1-5
clone_size: .
v_call: TRBV9
d_call: .
cdr3_nt: TGTGCCAGCAGCGAGGGGGGCGCTGGTATCCGGCCCCAGCATTTT
cdr3_aa: CASSEGGAGIRPQHF

cdr3_length: 12
j_call: TRBJ1-6
clone_size: few
v_call: TRBV10-1
d_call: .
cdr3_nt: TGCGCCAGCGGGCGGGAAAATTCACCCCTCCACTTT
cdr3_aa: CASGRENSPLHF

cdr3_length: 14
j_call: TRBJ2-7
clone_size: .
v_call: TRBV5-6
d_call: .
cdr3_nt: TGTGCCAGCAGCTTGCAGTACAGCTCCTACGAGCAGTACTTC
cdr3_aa: CASSLQYSSYEQYF

cdr3_length: 14
j_call: TRBJ2-5
clone_size: once
v_call: TRBV28
d_call: TRBD1
cdr3_nt: TGTGCCAGCAGTCTGACAGGGGGTGCGGAGACCCAGTACTTC
cdr3_aa: CASSLTGGAETQYF

cdr3_length: 14
j_call: TRBJ1-1
clone_size: .
v_call: TRBV7-3
d_call: TRBD1
cdr3_nt: TGTGCCAGCAGCACGACAGGGATTGGCACTGAAGCTTTCTTT
cdr3_aa: CASSTTGIGTEAFF

cdr3_length: 14
j_call: TRBJ1-3
clone_size: .
v_call: TRBV19
d_call: TRBD1
cdr3_nt: TGTGCCAGTAGTCCGGACAGGGATGGAAACACCATATATTTT
cdr3_aa: CASSPDRDGNTIYF

cdr3_length: 13
j_call: TRBJ1-1
clone_size: .
v_call: TRBV27
d_call: .
cdr3_nt: TGTGCCAGCAGACCAGGGAAAAACACTGAAGCTTTCTTT
cdr3_aa: CASRPGKNTEAFF

cdr3_length: 14
j_call: TRBJ1-2
clone_size: .
v_call: TRBV10-3
d_call: .
cdr3_nt: TGTGCCATCAGTGATCCACGGGTACTATCCGGCTACACCTTC
cdr3_aa: CAISDPRVLSGYTF

cdr3_length: 15
j_call: TRBJ1-1
clone_size: .
v_call: TRBV5-5
d_call: .
cdr3_nt: TGTGCCAGCAGCTTTGGCCCCGGGACCCACACTGAAGCTTTCTTT
cdr3_aa: CASSFGPGTHTEAFF

cdr3_length: 16
j_call: TRBJ1-3
clone_size: once
v_call: TRBV10-3
d_call: TRBD1
cdr3_nt: TGTGCCATCAGTGACCCGACAGGGGGGTCTGGAAACACCATATATTTT
cdr3_aa: CAISDPTGGSGNTIYF

cdr3_length: 14
j_call: TRBJ2-6
clone_size: few
v_call: TRBV2
d_call: .
cdr3_nt: TGTGCCAGCAGTGAGGACTCTGGGGCCAACGTCCTGACTTTC
cdr3_aa: CASSEDSGANVLTF

cdr3_length: 13
j_call: TRBJ1-1
clone_size: few
v_call: TRBV7-9
d_call: .
cdr3_nt: TGTGCCAGCAGCTTGACCGCGGGGGCTGAAGCTTTCTTT
cdr3_aa: CASSLTAGAEAFF

cdr3_length: 16
j_call: TRBJ2-2
clone_size: .
v_call: TRBV7-9
d_call: TRBD1
cdr3_nt: TGTGCCAGCAGCCCGAAGACAGGGCGGTTGGCCGGGGAGCTGTTTTTT
cdr3_aa: CASSPKTGRLAGELFF

cdr3_length: 15
j_call: TRBJ2-6
clone_size: few
v_call: TRBV30
d_call: .
cdr3_nt: TGTGCCTGGAGTGAGTGGCGGCCTGGGGCCAACGTCCTGACTTTC
cdr3_aa: CAWSEWRPGANVLTF

cdr3_length: 15
j_call: TRBJ1-2
clone_size: .
v_call: TRBV5-1
d_call: .
cdr3_nt: TGCGCCAGCAGCGTTTCAGGGGAAGGCTTCTATGGCTACACCTTC
cdr3_aa: CASSVSGEGFYGYTF

cdr3_length: 13
j_call: TRBJ1-1
clone_size: .
v_call: TRBV15
d_call: .
cdr3_nt: TGTGCCACCAGCAGAGATTTAGGGGAGGGGGCTTTCTTT
cdr3_aa: CATSRDLGEGAFF

cdr3_length: 16
j_call: TRBJ2-5
clone_size: .
v_call: TRBV11-3
d_call: TRBD2
cdr3_nt: TGTGCCAGCAGCGAAGGACTAGCGGGGGCTCAAGAGACCCAGTACTTC
cdr3_aa: CASSEGLAGAQETQYF

cdr3_length: 15
j_call: TRBJ1-5
clone_size: .
v_call: TRBV6-5
d_call: TRBD1
cdr3_nt: TGTGCCAGCCGGGGCAGGGGGCTTGGGGATCAGCCCCAGCATTTT
cdr3_aa: CASRGRGLGDQPQHF

cdr3_length: 15
j_call: TRBJ2-2
clone_size: .
v_call: TRBV5-5
d_call: .
cdr3_nt: TGTGCCAGCAGCTTCAGGACGGCGGGCACCGGGGAGCTGTTTTTT
cdr3_aa: CASSFRTAGTGELFF

cdr3_length: 15
j_call: TRBJ1-1
clone_size: few
v_call: TRBV2
d_call: .
cdr3_nt: TGTGCCAGCAGGCGACTCATATGGGAGAACACTGAAGCTTTCTTT
cdr3_aa: CASRRLIWENTEAFF

cdr3_length: 14
j_call: TRBJ2-7
clone_size: .
v_call: TRBV9
d_call: .
cdr3_nt: TGTGCCAGCAGCGTAGGGCAAGCCTCCTACGAGCAGTACTTC
cdr3_aa: CASSVGQASYEQYF

cdr3_length: 16
j_call: TRBJ2-3
clone_size: few
v_call: TRBV5-1
d_call: .
cdr3_nt: TGCGCCAGCAGCCCTGGGGACAAATGGAGCACAGATACGCAGTATTTT
cdr3_aa: CASSPGDKWSTDTQYF

cdr3_length: 14
j_call: TRBJ1-1
clone_size: .
v_call: TRBV7-9
d_call: TRBD1
cdr3_nt: TGTGCCAGCAGGTGGGGTCAGGGGGAGACTGAAGCTTTCTTT
cdr3_aa: CASRWGQGETEAFF

cdr3_length: 14
j_call: TRBJ2-2
clone_size: .
v_call: TRBV29-1
d_call: .
cdr3_nt: TGCAGCGTTGACGGCGGGATACCTACCGGGGAGCTGTTTTTT
cdr3_aa: CSVDGGIPTGELFF

cdr3_length: 13
j_call: TRBJ2-5
clone_size: .
v_call: TRBV6-6
d_call: .
cdr3_nt: TGTGCCAGCTCCCCGGGGTCGCAAGAGACCCAGTACTTC
cdr3_aa: CASSPGSQETQYF

cdr3_length: 11
j_call: TRBJ1-2
clone_size: few
v_call: TRBV29-1
d_call: .
cdr3_nt: TGCAGCGCCGAAGCCTACTATGGCTACACCTTC
cdr3_aa: CSAEAYYGYTF

cdr3_length: 14
j_call: TRBJ1-2
clone_size: once
v_call: TRBV2
d_call: .
cdr3_nt: TGTGCCAGCAGTGAACAGGGGTCCTTTTCTGGCTACACCTTC
cdr3_aa: CASSEQGSFSGYTF

cdr3_length: 14
j_call: TRBJ1-5
clone_size: .
v_call: TRBV28
d_call: .
cdr3_nt: TGTGCCAGCCGATATATTTATAGCAATCAGCCCCAGCATTTT
cdr3_aa: CASRYIYSNQPQHF

cdr3_length: 15
j_call: TRBJ2-2
clone_size: .
v_call: TRBV27
d_call: TRBD1
cdr3_nt: TGTGCCAGCAGATACCAGGGGGCGGCCACCGGGGAGCTGTTTTTT
cdr3_aa: CASRYQGAATGELFF

cdr3_length: 15
j_call: TRBJ1-3
clone_size: few
v_call: TRBV19
d_call: TRBD1
cdr3_nt: TGTGCCAGTAGCCCGGGACAGGAAGCTGGAAACACCATATATTTT
cdr3_aa: CASSPGQEAGNTIYF

cdr3_length: 15
j_call: TRBJ1-1
clone_size: .
v_call: TRBV4-3
d_call: TRBD1
cdr3_nt: TGCGCCAGCAGCCAAGACTACAGGGGGAACACTGAAGCTTTCTTT
cdr3_aa: CASSQDYRGNTEAFF

cdr3_length: 16
j_call: TRBJ1-4
clone_size: .
v_call: TRBV18
d_call: TRBD1
cdr3_nt: TGTGCCAGCTCACCACTCCCCGCAGGGGGGGGAGAAAAACTGTTTTTT
cdr3_aa: CASSPLPAGGGEKLFF

cdr3_length: 11
j_call: TRBJ1-2
clone_size: .
v_call: TRBV20-1
d_call: .
cdr3_nt: TGCAGTGCAGACCCCCGGGCAGGCTACACCTTC
cdr3_aa: CSADPRAGYTF

cdr3_length: 18
j_call: TRBJ2-6
clone_size: .
v_call: TRBV4-2
d_call: .
cdr3_nt: TGTGCCAGCAGCCAAGAGGCGAATTTTCGCTCTGGGGCCAACGTCCTGACTTTC
cdr3_aa: CASSQEANFRSGANVLTF